Presented here are 16 T cell receptor beta chains from one specimen sequenced in a study of T-cell reconstitution after alpha-beta-depleted transplantation in children. Preparation of the TCRbeta library involved a method that used unique molecular identifiers. Each CDR3 protein gets one entry after TCRdb re-called the PCR reads with MiXCR. The table includes around 600,000 distinct CDR3 sequences, 23% detected once. The specimen was PBMCs, mostly from graft donor cells, collected 360 days after TCRalphabeta/CD19-depleted stem cell transplant. The receptors come from a boy less than two years old who had a stem cell transplant for acute myeloid leukemia, so the T cells may come from the graft donor.

The chain recombines TRBV20-1 with TRBJ2-5, with D possibly matching TRBD1 (6 bases). Trimming left V 5 bases short and J 12 bases short, with 22 bases between. This CDR3 has 13 amino acids. Germline assignment: CDR1 DFQATT and CDR2 SNEGSKA (reference sequence). This CDR3 reads CSAPTAPRGWKYF. The CDR3, as DNA: TGCAGTGCTCCGACGGCCCCCAGGGGCTGGAAGTACTTC.

The chain uses TRBV12-3 or TRBV12-4 and TRBJ2-5; TRBD2 agrees at 9 bases. This CDR3 has 15 amino acids. The junction had 5 bases not matched to a gene; V was cut back by 2 bases and J by 4 bases. Here the CDR3 reads CASSLSGGPGETQYF. The CDR3 DNA follows: TGTGCCAGCAGTTTAAGCGGGGGGCCGGGAGAGACCCAGTACTTC.

This clonotype was seen ten or more times. This chain uses TRBV20-1 with TRBJ1-6, with D perhaps TRBD1 (6 bases). This CDR3 spans 13 amino acids. Germline-derived CDR1 and CDR2 are DFQATT and SNEGSKA (reference sequence). V was cut by 1 base and J by 6 bases, with 7 bases left in between. CDR3 nucleotide sequence: TGCAGTGCTAGAGGACAGGTTAATTCACCCCTCCACTTT. It codes for CSARGQVNSPLHF.

This clonotype was detected once. This sequence joins TRBV29-1 and TRBJ2-5, with D possibly called TRBD1 or TRBD2 (6 bases each). Germline V CDR1 and CDR2: SQVTM, ANQGSEA. V dropped 8 bases and J dropped 5 bases, with 15 bases sitting between them. The CDR3 sequence is 12 residues long. CDR3 in amino acids: CSTRGGLETQYF. In DNA, the CDR3 is TGCAGCACCCGTGGGGGGCTGGAGACCCAGTACTTC.

This clonotype has just a few counts. The chain carries TRBV20-1 and TRBJ2-3, with 9 positions matching TRBD2. The length of the CDR3 is 15 residues. Germline CDR1 reads DFQATT; CDR2 reads SNEGSKA (reference sequence). J was trimmed by 8 bases and V by 0 bases; bases with no gene match: 9. DNA for the CDR3: TGCAGTGCTAGAGATTCGGCGGGGGGGCTCCTTACGCAGTATTTT. Protein sequence: CSARDSAGGLLTQYF.

In this sample, this clonotype turned up many times. The V call is TRBV10-3, the J call TRBJ2-3; 9 bases match TRBD1. Unmatched junction bases numbered 8, after V lost 4 bases and J lost 3 bases. This CDR3 has 16 amino acids. CDR1 is ENHRY, CDR2 SYGVKD, per germline. CDR3 in amino acids: CAISGRQGGGTDTQYF. In DNA form, the CDR3 reads TGTGCCATCAGTGGCCGACAGGGGGGGGGGACAGATACGCAGTATTTT.

Ten or more counts support this clonotype. The rearrangement joins TRBV20-1 to TRBJ2-1; D could derive from TRBD1 or TRBD2 (6 bases each). The germline gives CDR1 DFQATT, CDR2 SNEGSKA (reference sequence). Trimming removed 3 bases from V and 0 bases from J, with 12 bases in between. The CDR3 is made up of 15 amino acids. The CDR3 sequence is CSASHGGLSYNEQFF. The CDR3 DNA is TGCAGTGCTAGCCACGGGGGCCTCTCCTACAATGAGCAGTTCTTC.

CDR3 DNA sequence: TGTGCCATCAGTGAGTCGAGACAGGGGGCATCATACGAGCAGTACTTC. Amino acid sequence: CAISESRQGASYEQYF. The V call is TRBV10-3, the J call TRBJ2-7, with 10 bases aligning to TRBD1. Germline CDR1 is ENHRY and CDR2 is SYGVKD. The CDR3 is 16 amino acids. V lost 0 bases and J lost 4; bases outside the gene matches: 6.

This clonotype was observed at least ten times. V usage is TRBV20-1 and J usage is TRBJ1-1; no reliable D call. This CDR3 has 14 amino acids. Trimming shortened V by 0 bases and J by 2 bases, and 10 bases separated the two germline ends. In germline, CDR1 is DFQATT, CDR2 SNEGSKA (reference sequence). The CDR3: CSARDHRDNTEAFF. The DNA of the CDR3 is TGCAGTGCTAGAGATCATCGGGATAACACTGAAGCTTTCTTT.

The chain employs TRBV12-3 or TRBV12-4 and TRBJ1-1; D is perhaps TRBD1 (6 bases). This CDR3 is 14 amino acids long. V was shortened by 6 bases and J by 1 base, with 12 bases between the two germline ends. The CDR3 sequence: CASSHKTGNTEAFF. The CDR3 nucleotides are TGTGCCAGCAGCCATAAGACAGGGAACACTGAAGCTTTCTTT.

This clonotype turned up a few times. The chain is built from TRBV5-8 and TRBJ1-1; 8 nucleotides line up with TRBD1. Germline CDR1 is SGHTS and CDR2 is YDEGEE. V shed 4 bases and J 3 bases; nucleotides not matched to a gene: 8. The CDR3 length is 15 residues. The CDR3 spells CASSQYRGSDTEAFF. CDR3 DNA: TGTGCCAGCAGCCAATACAGGGGGTCGGACACTGAAGCTTTCTTT.

Only a few counts were recorded for this clonotype. The rearrangement links TRBV28 to TRBJ2-5, with 9 nucleotides matching TRBD2. CDR3 length: 16 residues. J was trimmed by 1 base and V by 5 bases; bases with no gene match: 8. Germline V gene data show CDR1 as MDHEN and CDR2 as SYDVKM. CDR3 bases: TGTGCCAGCAGTGAGGGGACTAGCTCCGCCCAAGAGACCCAGTACTTC. Translating it yields CASSEGTSSAQETQYF. Based on the CDR3 plus reference TRBV28 and TRBJ2-5, the full variable domain is DVKVTQSSRYLVKRTGEKVFLECVQDMDHENMFWYRQDPGLGLRLIYFSYDVKMKEKGDIPEGYSVSREKKERFSLILESASTNQTSMYLCASSEGTSSAQETQYFGPGTRLLVL.

At least ten counts were recorded for this clonotype. V gene TRBV9 combines with J gene TRBJ2-2; D is perhaps TRBD1 or TRBD2 (7 bases each). The length of the CDR3 is 19 residues. Germline V gene lookup returns CDR1 SGDLS and CDR2 YYNGEE. V dropped 4 bases and J dropped 0 bases, with 22 bases sitting between them. CDR3: CASSLGTAGLEANTGELFF. The CDR3, as DNA: TGTGCCAGCAGCCTAGGGACAGCGGGATTAGAAGCGAACACCGGGGAGCTGTTTTTT.

V gene TRBV7-6 combines with J gene TRBJ2-1; D is perhaps TRBD1 (6 bases). The CDR3 loop spans 13 amino acids. The V end lost 5 bases, the J end lost 3 bases, and 8 bases lay between the germline ends. Germline values: CDR1 SGHVS, CDR2 FNYEAQ. The CDR3 nucleotides read TGTGCCAGCAGCGAGGACAGCTACAATGAGCAGTTCTTC. This sequence encodes CASSEDSYNEQFF.

A few counts support this clonotype. The rearrangement links TRBV5-1 to TRBJ2-1; either TRBD1 or TRBD2 may supply D (5 bases each). The CDR3 covers 12 residues. Germline CDR1 SGHRS, CDR2 YFSETQ. The germline V and J ends were trimmed by 7 bases and 8 bases, with 13 bases remaining between them. CDR3 loop: CASRRGSDEQFF. The CDR3 DNA follows: TGCGCCAGCCGTCGGGGCTCGGATGAGCAGTTCTTC.

The V call is TRBV20-1, the J call TRBJ2-3, with D perhaps matching TRBD1 (6 bases). Germline V gives CDR1 DFQATT, CDR2 SNEGSKA (reference sequence). The V gene lost 0 bases and the J gene lost 2 bases, with 15 bases spanning the gap. The CDR3 covers 16 residues. The CDR3 DNA reads TGCAGTGCTAGAGAACAGGGCCGCACTTTCACAGATACGCAGTATTTT. This gives the protein CSAREQGRTFTDTQYF.